Listed below are T cell receptor beta chains from one sample, sequenced in a study of T cell repertoires in cytomegalovirus infection. Each CDR3 protein gets one entry after TCRdb re-called the reads with MiXCR. In the table there are about 150,000 distinct CDR3 sequences, roughly 15% of which are singletons. Sequencing was performed on CD8+ T cells from PBMCs. The receptor source for this set is a human donor in good health (CMV status not recorded). Some clones in this sample may be carry-over from other donors' samples. Each CDR3 is given with its conserved first and last residue. The D gene is left open where the match is weak. Part of the rows lack a size; the others show once, few, many or a class for expanded clones.

CDR3 DNA: TGTGCCAGCAGGCCGGGACAGGGTTTCGGCGAGCAGTACTTC; CDR3 protein: CASRPGQGFGEQYF; clone size: .; V gene: TRBV2; J gene: TRBJ2-7; D gene: TRBD1
CDR3 DNA: TGTGCCAGCAGTCTGACTCCTGGGGCCAACGTCCTGACTTTC; CDR3 protein: CASSLTPGANVLTF; clone size: .; V gene: TRBV6-2/TRBV6-3; J gene: TRBJ2-6; D gene: .
CDR3 DNA: TGTGCCAGCAGCCGCGCGGGAGGGCCTCTAAACAATGAGCAGTTCTTC; CDR3 protein: CASSRAGGPLNNEQFF; clone size: few; V gene: TRBV11-2; J gene: TRBJ2-1; D gene: TRBD2
CDR3 DNA: TGTGCCAGCAGTTTATCTGGGACAGGGATGGCAAAACTGTTTTTT; CDR3 protein: CASSLSGTGMAKLFF; clone size: many; V gene: TRBV28; J gene: TRBJ1-4; D gene: TRBD1
CDR3 DNA: TGCGCCAGCAGCCACCCCGGGACTAGCGGGAGTACCATCGAGCAGTACTTC; CDR3 protein: CASSHPGTSGSTIEQYF; clone size: .; V gene: TRBV5-1; J gene: TRBJ2-7; D gene: TRBD2
CDR3 DNA: TGTGCCAGCTACGTAGGGGAGTCTGGGGCCAACGTCCTGACTTTC; CDR3 protein: CASYVGESGANVLTF; clone size: few; V gene: TRBV7-2; J gene: TRBJ2-6; D gene: .
CDR3 DNA: TGTGCCAGCAGTTTCAATTCTAGGGGGGTGGGCGAGCAGTACTTC; CDR3 protein: CASSFNSRGVGEQYF; clone size: many; V gene: TRBV28; J gene: TRBJ2-7; D gene: .
CDR3 DNA: TGTGCCAGCAGTTACTCGATGGGGCAGGTACTTGACTCTGGGGCCAACGTCCTGACTTTC; CDR3 protein: CASSYSMGQVLDSGANVLTF; clone size: once; V gene: TRBV6-2/TRBV6-3; J gene: TRBJ2-6; D gene: .
CDR3 DNA: TGTGCCAGCAGCTTAGGTTCGGGGGATACGCAGTATTTT; CDR3 protein: CASSLGSGDTQYF; clone size: .; V gene: TRBV7-9; J gene: TRBJ2-3; D gene: .
CDR3 DNA: TGTGCCAGCAGCCCTTCCCACAGGGTGCGAGGTGAAAAACTGTTTTTT; CDR3 protein: CASSPSHRVRGEKLFF; clone size: many; V gene: TRBV7-2; J gene: TRBJ1-4; D gene: .
CDR3 DNA: TGTGCCAGCAGTTTATTAGAGACCGGGGAGCTGTTTTTT; CDR3 protein: CASSLLETGELFF; clone size: many; V gene: TRBV28; J gene: TRBJ2-2; D gene: .
CDR3 DNA: TGTGCCAGCAGTCAGCGGGAGAGCACAGATACGCAGTATTTT; CDR3 protein: CASSQRESTDTQYF; clone size: .; V gene: TRBV6-2/TRBV6-3; J gene: TRBJ2-3; D gene: TRBD2
CDR3 DNA: TGTGCCATAATGGGGACTAGCGGGAGGGCGAGCTACGAGCAGTACTTC; CDR3 protein: CAIMGTSGRASYEQYF; clone size: .; V gene: TRBV10-3; J gene: TRBJ2-7; D gene: TRBD2
CDR3 DNA: TGTGCCAGCAGCGTAGGTGCAGCAACTAATGAAAAACTGTTTTTT; CDR3 protein: CASSVGAATNEKLFF; clone size: .; V gene: TRBV9; J gene: TRBJ1-4; D gene: .
CDR3 DNA: TGTGCCAGCAGTTTGGACTTCTCAAGCGGATCCTACTCCTACGAGCAGTACTTC; CDR3 protein: CASSLDFSSGSYSYEQYF; clone size: .; V gene: TRBV28; J gene: TRBJ2-7; D gene: .
CDR3 DNA: TGTGCCAGCACCTCCGGGCAGGGCGCCGTCGGAGCTTTCTTT; CDR3 protein: CASTSGQGAVGAFF; clone size: .; V gene: TRBV7-6; J gene: TRBJ1-1; D gene: .
CDR3 DNA: TGTGCCAGCAGCAGAGAGGCGGAGCTTAATGAAAAACTGTTTTTT; CDR3 protein: CASSREAELNEKLFF; clone size: few; V gene: TRBV7-2; J gene: TRBJ1-4; D gene: .
CDR3 DNA: TGCAGCTCTAACTTCTTGGCCAAAAACATTCAGTACTTC; CDR3 protein: CSSNFLAKNIQYF; clone size: .; V gene: TRBV29-1; J gene: TRBJ2-4; D gene: .
CDR3 DNA: TGTGCCAGCAGCGCACTCGGAGAGCATCGAATGTATGGCTACACCTTC; CDR3 protein: CASSALGEHRMYGYTF; clone size: .; V gene: TRBV7-2; J gene: TRBJ1-2; D gene: .
CDR3 DNA: TGTGCCAGCAGCTTGCGCGGCGGGAGGGCCGCAGATACGCAGTATTTT; CDR3 protein: CASSLRGGRAADTQYF; clone size: once; V gene: TRBV5-5; J gene: TRBJ2-3; D gene: TRBD2
CDR3 DNA: TGCGCCAGCACCGGGGGACAGGGGAGTCTTCAAGAGACCCAGTACTTC; CDR3 protein: CASTGGQGSLQETQYF; clone size: few; V gene: TRBV23-1; J gene: TRBJ2-5; D gene: TRBD1
CDR3 DNA: TGTGCTAGTGGTAGCCTACAGGGTGTTGCGCAGTATTTT; CDR3 protein: CASGSLQGVAQYF; clone size: few; V gene: TRBV12-5; J gene: TRBJ2-3; D gene: .
CDR3 DNA: TGTGCCAGCAGTTACTCGACGGTATGGAACACTGAAGCTTTCTTT; CDR3 protein: CASSYSTVWNTEAFF; clone size: .; V gene: TRBV6-2/TRBV6-3; J gene: TRBJ1-1; D gene: .
CDR3 DNA: TGCAGCGTCCTGGGAGGGGCGGGAGCGATCTACGAGCAGTACTTC; CDR3 protein: CSVLGGAGAIYEQYF; clone size: .; V gene: TRBV29-1; J gene: TRBJ2-7; D gene: TRBD2
CDR3 DNA: TGTGCCAGCAGCTTAGAGCCTAGCGGGGGGGGCACAGATACGCAGTATTTT; CDR3 protein: CASSLEPSGGGTDTQYF; clone size: .; V gene: TRBV7-2; J gene: TRBJ2-3; D gene: TRBD2
CDR3 DNA: TGTGCCAGCAAAGACGAGGCGGCTGGCACTGAAGCTTTCTTT; CDR3 protein: CASKDEAAGTEAFF; clone size: .; V gene: TRBV12-3/TRBV12-4; J gene: TRBJ1-1; D gene: .
CDR3 DNA: TGTGCCAGCAGACCGGGACAGGGTGGGGCCAACGTCCTGACTTTC; CDR3 protein: CASRPGQGGANVLTF; clone size: few; V gene: TRBV6-5; J gene: TRBJ2-6; D gene: TRBD1
CDR3 DNA: TGTGCCAGCAGCTTAGACGGTAGCGGGGTTTACACCGGGGAGCTGTTTTTT; CDR3 protein: CASSLDGSGVYTGELFF; clone size: few; V gene: TRBV7-2; J gene: TRBJ2-2; D gene: TRBD2
CDR3 DNA: TGTGCCAGCAGCCCTGCCGCGGGAGAGACCTACGAGCAGTACTTC; CDR3 protein: CASSPAAGETYEQYF; clone size: .; V gene: TRBV7-6; J gene: TRBJ2-7; D gene: TRBD2
CDR3 DNA: TGTGCCAGCAGCTTAGAACTAGCGGGAAGCACAGATACGCAGTATTTT; CDR3 protein: CASSLELAGSTDTQYF; clone size: few; V gene: TRBV7-2; J gene: TRBJ2-3; D gene: TRBD2
CDR3 DNA: TGTGCCAGCAGCTTCAACCATATAACCGGTGGGGAGCTGTTTTTT; CDR3 protein: CASSFNHITGGELFF; clone size: .; V gene: TRBV7-9; J gene: TRBJ2-2; D gene: .
CDR3 DNA: TGTGCCAGCAGCTCCTCCGGCTACACCTTC; CDR3 protein: CASSSSGYTF; clone size: .; V gene: TRBV7-9; J gene: TRBJ1-2; D gene: .
CDR3 DNA: TGTGCCAGCAGTCTCACCCCCACAGATACGCAGTATTTT; CDR3 protein: CASSLTPTDTQYF; clone size: few; V gene: TRBV6-2/TRBV6-3; J gene: TRBJ2-3; D gene: .
CDR3 DNA: TGTGCCATCAGTGAGTCGGCTTCTAGCGGGGGTGGCCTCAATGAGCAGTTCTTC; CDR3 protein: CAISESASSGGGLNEQFF; clone size: once; V gene: TRBV10-3; J gene: TRBJ2-1; D gene: TRBD2
CDR3 DNA: TGTGCCAGCAGTTACAGGGACAGCAACAATGAGCAGTTCTTC; CDR3 protein: CASSYRDSNNEQFF; clone size: few; V gene: TRBV6-5; J gene: TRBJ2-1; D gene: TRBD1
CDR3 DNA: TGTGCCAGCAGCCCTAATGCGCAGGGACGGTCCTACGAGCAGTACTTC; CDR3 protein: CASSPNAQGRSYEQYF; clone size: many; V gene: TRBV7-8; J gene: TRBJ2-7; D gene: .
CDR3 DNA: TGTGCCAGCAGCTTAGAGGAGTTGAGACAGCCCCAGCATTTT; CDR3 protein: CASSLEELRQPQHF; clone size: few; V gene: TRBV11-3; J gene: TRBJ1-5; D gene: .
CDR3 DNA: TGTGCCAGCAGTTACCGACAGGCAACTAATGAAAAACTGTTTTTT; CDR3 protein: CASSYRQATNEKLFF; clone size: .; V gene: TRBV6-6; J gene: TRBJ1-4; D gene: .
CDR3 DNA: TGTGCCAGCAGTTTAAGGTCGTGGGGAGGGGAGCAGTACTTC; CDR3 protein: CASSLRSWGGEQYF; clone size: .; V gene: TRBV28; J gene: TRBJ2-7; D gene: TRBD2
CDR3 DNA: TGTGCCAGCAGTTTGGGGGACGGCAAAATTAGCAAAAACATTCAGTACTTC; CDR3 protein: CASSLGDGKISKNIQYF; clone size: .; V gene: TRBV12-3/TRBV12-4; J gene: TRBJ2-4; D gene: .
CDR3 DNA: TGTGCCAGCAGTTATGGGAATAAGAACTATGGCTACACCTTC; CDR3 protein: CASSYGNKNYGYTF; clone size: .; V gene: TRBV6-2/TRBV6-3; J gene: TRBJ1-2; D gene: .
CDR3 DNA: TGTGCCAGCACCTCGCAGGGACAGGGGGCGGGGAATGAGCAGTTCTTC; CDR3 protein: CASTSQGQGAGNEQFF; clone size: many; V gene: TRBV7-2; J gene: TRBJ2-1; D gene: TRBD1
CDR3 DNA: TGTGCCAGCAGCTCAAGGACTAGCGGGGAAACCTACGAGCAGTACTTC; CDR3 protein: CASSSRTSGETYEQYF; clone size: .; V gene: TRBV7-2; J gene: TRBJ2-7; D gene: TRBD2
CDR3 DNA: TGTGCCAGCATCCAGCGGGGGGGCAGCACCGGGGAGCTGTTTTTT; CDR3 protein: CASIQRGGSTGELFF; clone size: many; V gene: TRBV12-3/TRBV12-4; J gene: TRBJ2-2; D gene: TRBD2
CDR3 DNA: TGTGCCAGCAGTTTCCCGGGACTAGCGGGGAATGAGCAGTTCTTC; CDR3 protein: CASSFPGLAGNEQFF; clone size: few; V gene: TRBV27; J gene: TRBJ2-1; D gene: TRBD2
CDR3 DNA: TGTGCCAGCAGCTTAGATTTGCTTACCGAAGATACGCAGTATTTT; CDR3 protein: CASSLDLLTEDTQYF; clone size: .; V gene: TRBV11-2; J gene: TRBJ2-3; D gene: .
CDR3 DNA: TGTGCCAGCAGCTTTGGGCGCAGGGGACCCTACGAGCAGTACTTC; CDR3 protein: CASSFGRRGPYEQYF; clone size: .; V gene: TRBV5-6; J gene: TRBJ2-7; D gene: .
CDR3 DNA: TGTGCCAGCAGTCGCACAGATACGCAGTATTTT; CDR3 protein: CASSRTDTQYF; clone size: many; V gene: TRBV12-3/TRBV12-4; J gene: TRBJ2-3; D gene: .
CDR3 DNA: TGTGCCAGCAGCCAGAGTCAGGGAGTCGGGACCCAGTACTTC; CDR3 protein: CASSQSQGVGTQYF; clone size: few; V gene: TRBV7-8; J gene: TRBJ2-5; D gene: .
CDR3 DNA: TGTGCCAGCAGCAAGCTAGCGGGAGTGTGGGAGCAGTACTTC; CDR3 protein: CASSKLAGVWEQYF; clone size: many; V gene: TRBV7-2; J gene: TRBJ2-7; D gene: TRBD2
CDR3 DNA: TGTGCCAGCAGCCTAAAACAGGTTTGGGGGGACATTCAGTACTTC; CDR3 protein: CASSLKQVWGDIQYF; clone size: many; V gene: TRBV7-2; J gene: TRBJ2-4; D gene: .
CDR3 DNA: TGCGCCAGCAGCCCTTATGGCGGGAGAAGCCCCGATGAGCAGTTCTTC; CDR3 protein: CASSPYGGRSPDEQFF; clone size: .; V gene: TRBV4-3; J gene: TRBJ2-1; D gene: TRBD2
CDR3 DNA: TGTGCCAGCAGCCGCGGGGTATCAGGATCCTACGAGCAGTACTTC; CDR3 protein: CASSRGVSGSYEQYF; clone size: .; V gene: TRBV5-5; J gene: TRBJ2-7; D gene: .
CDR3 DNA: TGTGCCAGCAGTCCACAGGGAAATTCACCCCTCCACTTT; CDR3 protein: CASSPQGNSPLHF; clone size: .; V gene: TRBV6-6; J gene: TRBJ1-6; D gene: .
CDR3 DNA: TGTGCCAGCAGCCTGATGAGTTTAGCGGGGAAGGAAACCCAGTACTTC; CDR3 protein: CASSLMSLAGKETQYF; clone size: .; V gene: TRBV5-4; J gene: TRBJ2-5; D gene: TRBD2
CDR3 DNA: TGTGCCAGCAGCCGATCGGCGGGAGTAATCTACGAGCAGTACTTC; CDR3 protein: CASSRSAGVIYEQYF; clone size: .; V gene: TRBV6-2/TRBV6-3; J gene: TRBJ2-7; D gene: TRBD2
CDR3 DNA: TGTGCCAGCTGGGGGGGAGCAGGGGAGACCCAGTACTTC; CDR3 protein: CASWGGAGETQYF; clone size: .; V gene: TRBV6-1; J gene: TRBJ2-5; D gene: TRBD2
CDR3 DNA: TGTGCCAGCAGCCGTCGGGAGGGGAAGACAGATACGCAGTATTTT; CDR3 protein: CASSRREGKTDTQYF; clone size: few; V gene: TRBV5-4; J gene: TRBJ2-3; D gene: TRBD2
CDR3 DNA: TGTGCCAGCAGTCCGACGGGAACTGGGGGGACTGAAGCTTTCTTT; CDR3 protein: CASSPTGTGGTEAFF; clone size: .; V gene: TRBV7-6; J gene: TRBJ1-1; D gene: .